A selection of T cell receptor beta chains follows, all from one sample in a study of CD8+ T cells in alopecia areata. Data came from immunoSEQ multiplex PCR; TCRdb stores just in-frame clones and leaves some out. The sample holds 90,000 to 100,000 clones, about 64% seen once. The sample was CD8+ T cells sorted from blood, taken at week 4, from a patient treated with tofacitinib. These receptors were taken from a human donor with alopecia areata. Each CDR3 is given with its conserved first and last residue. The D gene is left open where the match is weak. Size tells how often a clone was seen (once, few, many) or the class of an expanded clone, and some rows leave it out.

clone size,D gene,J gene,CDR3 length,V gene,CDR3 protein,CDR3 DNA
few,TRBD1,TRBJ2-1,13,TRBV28,CASSKAGGDEQFF,TGTGCCAGCAGCAAAGCAGGGGGCGATGAGCAGTTCTTC
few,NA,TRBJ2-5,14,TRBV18,CASSPPQGKETQYF,TGTGCCAGCTCACCACCTCAGGGTAAAGAGACCCAGTACTTC
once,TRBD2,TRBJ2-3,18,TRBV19,CASSITALADPSTDTQYF,TGTGCCAGTAGTATAACCGCACTAGCGGACCCTAGCACAGATACGCAGTATTTT
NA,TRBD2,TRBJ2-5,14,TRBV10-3,CAISDLAGEETQYF,TGTGCCATCAGTGACCTAGCGGGGGAGGAGACCCAGTACTTC
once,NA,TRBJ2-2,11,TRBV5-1,CASSFTGELFF,TGCGCCAGCAGCTTTACTGGGGAGCTGTTTTTT
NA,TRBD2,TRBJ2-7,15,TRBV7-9,CASSSRTSGLYEQYF,TGTGCCAGCAGCTCCAGGACTAGCGGGCTCTACGAGCAGTACTTC
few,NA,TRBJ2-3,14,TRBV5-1,CASRGLVSADTQYF,TGCGCCAGCAGGGGGCTCGTGTCCGCAGATACGCAGTATTTT
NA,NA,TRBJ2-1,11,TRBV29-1,CSVEEYNEQFF,TGCAGCGTTGAAGAATACAATGAGCAGTTCTTC
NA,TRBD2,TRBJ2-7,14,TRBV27,CASSLQGLAYEQYF,TGTGCCAGCAGTTTACAGGGACTAGCCTACGAGCAGTACTTC
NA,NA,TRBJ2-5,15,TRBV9,CASSVGSGLQETQYF,TGTGCCAGCAGCGTAGGGAGCGGGCTCCAAGAGACCCAGTACTTC
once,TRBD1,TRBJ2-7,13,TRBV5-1,CASSSTGVHEQYF,TGCGCCAGCAGCTCCACAGGGGTCCACGAGCAGTACTTC
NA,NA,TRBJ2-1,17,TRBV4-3,CASSQDLGGTLGDEQFF,TGCGCCAGCAGCCAAGATCTGGGCGGGACCCTCGGGGATGAGCAGTTCTTC
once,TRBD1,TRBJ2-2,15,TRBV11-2,CASSLGPTGFRELFF,TGTGCCAGCAGCTTGGGACCGACAGGGTTCCGGGAGCTGTTTTTT
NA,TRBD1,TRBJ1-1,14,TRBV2,CASSLTGGAGEAFF,TGTGCCAGCAGTCTGACAGGGGGCGCAGGTGAAGCTTTCTTT
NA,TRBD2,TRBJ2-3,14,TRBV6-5,CASSLAGRTDTQYF,TGTGCCAGCAGCCTAGCGGGACGCACAGATACGCAGTATTTT
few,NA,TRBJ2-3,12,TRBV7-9,CASSLDTDTQYF,TGTGCCAGCAGCCTGGACACAGATACGCAGTATTTT
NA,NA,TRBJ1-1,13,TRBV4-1,CASSGGGWGEAFF,TGCGCCAGCAGCGGAGGGGGGTGGGGTGAAGCTTTCTTT
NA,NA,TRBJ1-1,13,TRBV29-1,CSVTDWVNTEAFF,TGCAGCGTCACGGACTGGGTGAACACTGAAGCTTTCTTT
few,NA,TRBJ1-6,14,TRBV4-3,CASSQDTEGSPLHF,TGCGCCAGCAGCCAAGATACGGAGGGTTCACCCCTCCACTTT
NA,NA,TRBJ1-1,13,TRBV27,CASSLRSDTEAFF,TGTGCCAGCAGTCTCCGGAGTGACACTGAAGCTTTCTTT
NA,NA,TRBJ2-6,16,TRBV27,CASSFVGEVGANVLTF,TGTGCCAGCAGTTTCGTGGGGGAGGTTGGGGCCAACGTCCTGACTTTC
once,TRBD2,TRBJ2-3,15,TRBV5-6,CASGRGAGVPDTQYF,TGTGCCAGTGGCCGTGGAGCGGGGGTCCCGGATACGCAGTATTTT
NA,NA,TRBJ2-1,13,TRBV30,CAWFGRTYNEQFF,TGTGCCTGGTTCGGGAGAACCTACAATGAGCAGTTCTTC
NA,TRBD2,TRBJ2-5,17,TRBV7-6,CASSPRLAGGSGETQYF,TGTGCCAGCAGCCCGAGACTAGCGGGGGGTTCGGGGGAGACCCAGTACTTC
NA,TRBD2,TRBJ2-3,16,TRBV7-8,CASSPGLAGSTDTQYF,TGTGCCAGCAGCCCGGGACTAGCGGGAAGCACAGATACGCAGTATTTT
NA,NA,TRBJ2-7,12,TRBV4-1,CASSIGAAEQYF,TGCGCCAGCAGCATCGGGGCGGCCGAGCAGTACTTC
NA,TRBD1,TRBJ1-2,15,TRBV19,CASSIWRDRNYGYTF,TGTGCCAGTAGTATTTGGCGGGACAGGAACTATGGCTACACCTTC
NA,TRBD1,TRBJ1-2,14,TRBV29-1,CSVEHDRGGYGYTF,TGCAGCGTGGAACATGACAGGGGCGGCTATGGCTACACCTTC
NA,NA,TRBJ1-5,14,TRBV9,CASSDRDIDQPQHF,TGTGCCAGCAGCGACCGGGACATCGATCAGCCCCAGCATTTT
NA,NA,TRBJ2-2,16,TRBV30,CAWRLPPFSATGELFF,TGTGCCTGGAGATTACCCCCCTTTAGTGCTACCGGGGAGCTGTTTTTT
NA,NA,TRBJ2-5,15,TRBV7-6,CASSPRGVGPRTQYF,TGTGCCAGCAGCCCCAGGGGGGTGGGCCCAAGAACCCAGTACTTC
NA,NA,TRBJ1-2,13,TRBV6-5,CASSLTGMDGYTF,TGTGCCAGCAGTCTAACAGGGATGGATGGCTACACCTTC
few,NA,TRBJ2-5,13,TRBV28,CASSLRLFETQYF,TGTGCCAGCAGTTTGCGTCTCTTCGAGACCCAGTACTTC
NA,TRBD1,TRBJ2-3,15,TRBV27,CASSLSGQVGDTQYF,TGTGCCAGCAGTTTATCAGGACAGGTGGGCGATACGCAGTATTTT
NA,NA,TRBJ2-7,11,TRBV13,CASSVDYEQYF,TGTGCCAGCAGCGTAGACTACGAGCAGTACTTC
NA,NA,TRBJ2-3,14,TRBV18,CASSSRPSTDTQYF,TGTGCCAGCTCATCGAGGCCCAGCACAGATACGCAGTATTTT
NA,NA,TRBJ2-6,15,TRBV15,CATSIGPGTSDVLTF,TGTGCCACCAGCATTGGACCCGGGACTTCCGACGTCCTGACTTTC
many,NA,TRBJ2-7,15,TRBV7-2,CASSQEGPNSYEQYF,TGTGCCAGCAGCCAGGAGGGACCGAACTCCTACGAGCAGTACTTC
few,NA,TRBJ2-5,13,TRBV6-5,CASSYSERETQYF,TGTGCCAGCAGTTACTCCGAACGGGAGACCCAGTACTTC
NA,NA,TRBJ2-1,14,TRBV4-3,CASSASRQYNEQFF,TGCGCCAGCAGCGCATCGCGGCAATACAATGAGCAGTTCTTC